A selection of T cell receptor beta chains follows, all from one sample in a study of T-cell reconstitution after alpha-beta-depleted transplantation in children. Using its own MiXCR run on the PCR reads, TCRdb lists one record per CDR3 protein. The repertoire has 200,000 to 250,000 distinct CDR3 sequences, about 11% of them found once; the top ten carry 28%. Source: PBMCs, taken before TCRalphabeta/CD19-depleted stem cell transplant. The receptors here all came from a child younger than two with acute myeloid leukemia, due to receive a stem cell transplant. CDR3s include the opening cysteine and the closing phenylalanine or tryptophan. A D gene is named only where the DNA matches it firmly. The size entry is marked missing in some rows and otherwise reads once, few, many or a size class.

>NA|NA|TRBJ1-1|TRBV5-1
CANSPTYRGNSEAFF
TGCGCCAACAGCCCCACCTACCGGGGCAACTCTGAAGCTTTCTTT
>TRBD1|NA|TRBJ2-1|TRBV7-2
CASSVPGQGYNEQFF
TGTGCCAGCAGCGTTCCGGGACAGGGCTACAATGAGCAGTTCTTC
>NA|many|TRBJ1-5|TRBV7-2
CASSLIGANNQPQHF
TGTGCCAGCAGCCTAATCGGGGCTAACAATCAGCCCCAGCATTTT
>NA|many|TRBJ2-7|TRBV3-1
CASSPPASYYEQYF
TGTGCCAGCAGCCCACCCGCTTCATACTACGAGCAGTACTTC
>NA|many|TRBJ2-7|TRBV20-1
CSARGTRTSYEQYF
TGCAGTGCTAGGGGCACCCGGACGTCCTACGAGCAGTACTTC
>NA|many|TRBJ1-1|TRBV4-1
CASSPSGTVVNTEAFF
TGCGCCAGCAGCCCTTCCGGGACCGTCGTGAACACTGAAGCTTTCTTT
>NA|few|TRBJ2-5|TRBV7-8
CASSFVGGQETQYF
TGTGCCAGCAGCTTTGTGGGGGGACAAGAGACCCAGTACTTC
>TRBD1|few|TRBJ2-1|TRBV30
CAQRTGKGYEQFF
TGTGCCCAAAGGACAGGGAAAGGCTATGAGCAGTTCTTC
>TRBD1|many|TRBJ1-1|TRBV29-1
CRATGLSDTEAFF
TGCAGGGCGACAGGGCTCTCTGACACTGAAGCTTTCTTT
>TRBD1|few|TRBJ1-2|TRBV27
CASSPLQGANYGYTF
TGTGCCAGCAGTCCGCTACAGGGGGCTAACTATGGCTACACCTTC
>NA|few|TRBJ2-1|TRBV5-1
CASSLWTAAQDEQFF
TGCGCCAGCAGCTTGTGGACGGCGGCGCAGGATGAGCAGTTCTTC
>NA|many|TRBJ1-2|TRBV12-3/TRBV12-4
CASSLTGRYGYTF
TGTGCCAGCAGTTTGACCGGGAGGTATGGCTACACCTTC
>TRBD2|few|TRBJ2-1|TRBV19
CAATSGRAPNNEQFF
TGTGCCGCGACTAGCGGGAGGGCCCCGAACAATGAGCAGTTCTTC
>NA|many|TRBJ1-1|TRBV5-1
CASSLARAENTEAFF
TGCGCCAGCAGCTTGGCCCGGGCAGAGAACACTGAAGCTTTCTTT
>NA|many|TRBJ1-5|TRBV16
CASSRRQNQPQHF
TGTGCCAGCAGCCGACGGCAGAATCAGCCCCAGCATTTT
>TRBD2|many|TRBJ2-3|TRBV7-2
CASSLVPEWREGTQYF
TGTGCCAGCAGCTTAGTTCCGGAGTGGCGGGAGGGTACGCAGTATTTT
>TRBD1|many|TRBJ1-5|TRBV20-1
CIMRQGGQPQHF
TGCATTATGAGACAGGGAGGACAGCCCCAGCATTTT
>NA|many|TRBJ1-1|TRBV18
CASSPQGKRTEAFF
TGTGCCAGCTCACCACAAGGGAAAAGGACTGAAGCTTTCTTT
>TRBD1|many|TRBJ1-1|TRBV12-3/TRBV12-4
CASSSGTGGSNTEAFF
TGTGCCAGCAGTTCCGGGACAGGGGGCTCGAACACTGAAGCTTTCTTT
>NA|many|TRBJ1-5|TRBV15
CATSRERQANQPQHF
TGTGCCACCAGCAGAGAACGACAGGCGAATCAGCCCCAGCATTTT
>NA|NA|TRBJ2-7|TRBV20-1
CSARGETGNNYLEQYF
TGCAGTGCTAGAGGCGAAACAGGGAATAATTACCTCGAGCAGTACTTC
>TRBD2|many|TRBJ2-1|TRBV20-1
CSARDPKRGGLNEQFF
TGCAGTGCTAGAGATCCTAAGCGGGGGGGCCTTAATGAGCAGTTCTTC
>NA|many|TRBJ1-1|TRBV7-3
CASSLTDSSEAFF
TGTGCCAGCAGCTTAACGGACAGTTCTGAAGCTTTCTTT
>NA|many|TRBJ1-1|TRBV4-1
CASSHEGHTEAFF
TGCGCCAGCAGCCATGAGGGGCACACTGAAGCTTTCTTT
>NA|many|TRBJ1-2|TRBV12-3/TRBV12-4
CASSRDRIPYGYTF
TGTGCCAGCAGCCGCGACAGAATCCCCTATGGCTACACCTTC
>NA|many|TRBJ2-7|TRBV7-2
CASSTRDTSYEQYF
TGTGCCAGCAGCACCCGGGACACCTCCTACGAGCAGTACTTC
>NA|NA|TRBJ1-1|TRBV29-1
CSACWSVDTEAFF
TGCAGCGCCTGCTGGAGCGTCGACACTGAAGCTTTCTTT
>NA|many|TRBJ2-7|TRBV29-1
CSVSGEGHYEQYF
TGCAGCGTTTCAGGGGAAGGGCACTACGAGCAGTACTTC
>TRBD2|many|TRBJ2-3|TRBV18
CASSRATSGSTDTQYF
TGTGCCAGCTCACGAGCGACTAGCGGGAGCACAGATACGCAGTATTTT
>NA|many|TRBJ1-5|TRBV20-1
CSATDTNQPQHF
TGCAGTGCGACTGACACCAATCAGCCCCAGCATTTT
>NA|many|TRBJ2-5|TRBV5-5
CASSSNYQLQETQYF
TGTGCCAGCAGCTCTAACTATCAACTCCAAGAGACCCAGTACTTC
>NA|many|TRBJ1-5|TRBV29-1
CSVGEQGGQPQHF
TGCAGCGTTGGTGAACAGGGCGGGCAGCCCCAGCATTTT
>TRBD2|many|TRBJ2-1|TRBV5-1
CASSLAGTRARYEQFF
TGCGCCAGCAGCTTGGCCGGGACTAGAGCTAGGTATGAGCAGTTCTTC
>NA|NA|TRBJ2-1|TRBV4-1
CASSYRVSEQFF
TGCGCCAGCAGCTACAGGGTTTCCGAGCAGTTCTTC
>NA|NA|TRBJ1-5|TRBV5-5
CGGSLLILGEHF
TGTGGTGGCAGCTTGCTTATCTTGGGGGAGCATTTT
>NA|NA|TRBJ2-2|TRBV7-2
CASSPRVSNGELFF
TGTGCCAGCAGCCCTCGGGTCTCCAACGGGGAGCTGTTTTTT
>TRBD1|many|TRBJ2-1|TRBV13
CASRGDRAPYNEQFF
TGTGCCAGCAGGGGGGACAGGGCCCCCTACAATGAGCAGTTCTTC